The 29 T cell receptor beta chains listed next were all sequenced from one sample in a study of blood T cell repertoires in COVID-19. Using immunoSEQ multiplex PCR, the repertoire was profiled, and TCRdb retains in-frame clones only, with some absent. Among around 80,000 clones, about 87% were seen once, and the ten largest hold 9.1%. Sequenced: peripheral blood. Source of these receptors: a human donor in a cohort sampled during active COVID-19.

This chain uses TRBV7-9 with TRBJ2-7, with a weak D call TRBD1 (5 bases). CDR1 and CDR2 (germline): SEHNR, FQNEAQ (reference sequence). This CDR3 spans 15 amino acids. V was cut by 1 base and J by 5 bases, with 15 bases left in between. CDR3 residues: CASSLDLGQGNEQYF. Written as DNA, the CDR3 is TGTGCCAGCAGCTTAGATTTAGGGCAGGGAAACGAGCAGTACTTC.

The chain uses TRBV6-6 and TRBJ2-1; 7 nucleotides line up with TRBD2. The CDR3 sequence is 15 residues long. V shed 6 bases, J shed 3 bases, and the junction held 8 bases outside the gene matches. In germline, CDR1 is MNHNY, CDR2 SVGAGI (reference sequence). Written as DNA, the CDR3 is TGTGCCAGCAGACCCACTAGCGCAGGCTACAATGAGCAGTTCTTC. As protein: CASRPTSAGYNEQFF.

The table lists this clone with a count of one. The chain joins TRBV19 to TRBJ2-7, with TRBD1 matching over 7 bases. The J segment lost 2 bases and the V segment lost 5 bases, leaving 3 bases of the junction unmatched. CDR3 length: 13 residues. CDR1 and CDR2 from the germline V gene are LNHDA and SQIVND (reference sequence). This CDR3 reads CASSWDSTYEQYF. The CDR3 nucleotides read TGTGCCAGTAGTTGGGACAGTACCTACGAGCAGTACTTC.

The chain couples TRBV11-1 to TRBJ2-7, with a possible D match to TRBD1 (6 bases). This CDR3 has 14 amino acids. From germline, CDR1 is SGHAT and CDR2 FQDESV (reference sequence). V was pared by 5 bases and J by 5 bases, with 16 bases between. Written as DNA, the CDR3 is TGTGCCAGCAGCCTGGGGGCAGGGCGGCACGAGCAGTACTTC. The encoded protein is CASSLGAGRHEQYF. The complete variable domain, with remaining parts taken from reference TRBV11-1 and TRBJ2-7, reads EAEVAQSPRYKITEKSQAVAFWCDPISGHATLYWYRQILGQGPELLVQFQDESVVDDSQLPKDRFSAERLKGVDSTLKIQPAELGDSAMYLCASSLGAGRHEQYFGPGTRLTVT.

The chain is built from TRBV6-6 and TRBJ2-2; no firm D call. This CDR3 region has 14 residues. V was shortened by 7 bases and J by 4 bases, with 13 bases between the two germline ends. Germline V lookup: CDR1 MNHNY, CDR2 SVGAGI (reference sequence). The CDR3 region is CASTLLLSTGELFF. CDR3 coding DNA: TGTGCCAGCACCCTTTTACTAAGCACCGGGGAGCTGTTTTTT.

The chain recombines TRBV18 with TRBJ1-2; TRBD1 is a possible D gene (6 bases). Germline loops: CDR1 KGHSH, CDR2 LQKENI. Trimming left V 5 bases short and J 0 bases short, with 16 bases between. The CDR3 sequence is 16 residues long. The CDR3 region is CASSVLLDSPNYGYTF. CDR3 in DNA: TGTGCCAGCTCAGTTTTGCTGGACAGTCCTAACTATGGCTACACCTTC. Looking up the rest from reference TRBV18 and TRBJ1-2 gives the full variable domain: NAGVMQNPRHLVRRRGQEARLRCSPMKGHSHVYWYRQLPEEGLKFMVYLQKENIIDESGMPKERFSAEFPKEGPSILRIQQVVRGDSAAYFCASSVLLDSPNYGYTFGSGTRLTVV.

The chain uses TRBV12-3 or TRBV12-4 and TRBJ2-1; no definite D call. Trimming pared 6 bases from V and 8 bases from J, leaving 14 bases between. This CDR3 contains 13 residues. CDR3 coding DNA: TGTGCCAGCAGGAGGAGCCTTTTGGATGAGCAGTTCTTC. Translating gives CASRRSLLDEQFF.

The CDR3 DNA is TGTGCCAGCAGCTCCCTACGGGACAAATACACTGAAGCTTTCTTT. Translation: CASSSLRDKYTEAFF. This sequence joins TRBV11-2 and TRBJ1-1; D may be TRBD1 (6 bases). Germline loops: CDR1 SGHAT, CDR2 FQNNGV. Trimming removed 4 bases from V and 3 bases from J, with 15 bases in between. This CDR3 has 15 residues.

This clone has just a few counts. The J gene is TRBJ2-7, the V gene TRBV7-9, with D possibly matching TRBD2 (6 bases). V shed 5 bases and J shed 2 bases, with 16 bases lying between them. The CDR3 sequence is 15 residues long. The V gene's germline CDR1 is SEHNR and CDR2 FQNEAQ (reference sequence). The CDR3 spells CASSHSSGGTYEQYF. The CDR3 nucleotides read TGTGCCAGCAGCCATTCTTCCGGGGGTACCTACGAGCAGTACTTC.

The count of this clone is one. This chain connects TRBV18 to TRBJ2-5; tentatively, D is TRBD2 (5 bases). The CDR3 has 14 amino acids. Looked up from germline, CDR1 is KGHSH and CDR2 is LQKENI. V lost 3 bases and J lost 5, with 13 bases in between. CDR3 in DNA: TGTGCCAGCTCACCGGAGCGGCGCGGGGAGACCCAGTACTTC. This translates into CASSPERRGETQYF.

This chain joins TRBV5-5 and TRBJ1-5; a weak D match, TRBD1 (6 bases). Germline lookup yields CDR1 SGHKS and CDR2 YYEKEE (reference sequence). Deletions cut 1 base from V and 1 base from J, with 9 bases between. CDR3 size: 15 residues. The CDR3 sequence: CASSLLTGSNQPQHF. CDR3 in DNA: TGTGCCAGCAGCTTGCTCACAGGGAGCAATCAGCCCCAGCATTTT.

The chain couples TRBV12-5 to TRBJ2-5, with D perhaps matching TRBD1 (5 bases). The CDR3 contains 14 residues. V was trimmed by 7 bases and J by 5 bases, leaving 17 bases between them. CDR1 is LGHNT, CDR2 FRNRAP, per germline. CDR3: CASAPPGPVETQYF. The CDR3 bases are TGTGCTAGTGCCCCGCCAGGGCCGGTGGAGACCCAGTACTTC.

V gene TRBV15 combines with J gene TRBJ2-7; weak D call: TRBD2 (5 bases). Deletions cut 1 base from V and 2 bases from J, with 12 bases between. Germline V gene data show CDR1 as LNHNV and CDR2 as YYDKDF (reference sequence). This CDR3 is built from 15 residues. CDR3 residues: CATSRATEGTYEQYF. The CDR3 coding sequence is TGTGCCACCAGCAGAGCTACAGAGGGAACCTACGAGCAGTACTTC.

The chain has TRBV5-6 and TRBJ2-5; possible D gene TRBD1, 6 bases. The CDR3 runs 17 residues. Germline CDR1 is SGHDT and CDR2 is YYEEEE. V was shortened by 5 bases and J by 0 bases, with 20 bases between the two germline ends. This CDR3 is CASSLGRTAYYQETQYF. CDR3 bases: TGTGCCAGCAGTCTAGGGCGGACAGCCTACTACCAAGAGACCCAGTACTTC.

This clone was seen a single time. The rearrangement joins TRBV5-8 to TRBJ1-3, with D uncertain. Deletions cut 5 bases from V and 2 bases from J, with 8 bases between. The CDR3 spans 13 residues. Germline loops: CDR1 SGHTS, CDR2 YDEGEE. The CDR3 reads CASRPRAGNTIYF. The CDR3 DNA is TGTGCCAGCAGGCCGAGGGCTGGAAACACCATATATTTT.

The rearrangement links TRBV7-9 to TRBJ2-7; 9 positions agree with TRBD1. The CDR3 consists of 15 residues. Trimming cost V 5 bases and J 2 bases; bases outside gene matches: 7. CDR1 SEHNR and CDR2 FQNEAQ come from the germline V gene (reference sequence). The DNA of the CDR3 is TGTGCCAGCAGCCCCCGGGACAGGGACCCCTACGAGCAGTACTTC. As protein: CASSPRDRDPYEQYF.

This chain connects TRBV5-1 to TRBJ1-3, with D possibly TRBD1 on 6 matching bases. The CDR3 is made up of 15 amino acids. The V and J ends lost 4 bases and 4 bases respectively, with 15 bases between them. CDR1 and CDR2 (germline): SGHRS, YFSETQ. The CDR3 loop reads CASSPEGDVGNTIYF. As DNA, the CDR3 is TGCGCCAGCAGCCCAGAGGGGGACGTCGGAAACACCATATATTTT.

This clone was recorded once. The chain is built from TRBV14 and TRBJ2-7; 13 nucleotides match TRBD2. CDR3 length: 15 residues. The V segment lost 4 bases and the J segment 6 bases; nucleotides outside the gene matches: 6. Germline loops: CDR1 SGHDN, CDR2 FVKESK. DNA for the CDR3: TGTGCCAGCAGCCGCAGGACTAGCGGGAGTAGCGAGCAGTACTTC. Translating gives CASSRRTSGSSEQYF.

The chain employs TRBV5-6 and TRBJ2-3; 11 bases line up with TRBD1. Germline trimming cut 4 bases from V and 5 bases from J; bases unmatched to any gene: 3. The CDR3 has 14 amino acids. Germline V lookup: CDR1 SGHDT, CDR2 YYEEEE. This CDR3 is CASSRDRGLDTQYF. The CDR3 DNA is TGTGCCAGCAGCCGGGACAGGGGGTTAGATACGCAGTATTTT.

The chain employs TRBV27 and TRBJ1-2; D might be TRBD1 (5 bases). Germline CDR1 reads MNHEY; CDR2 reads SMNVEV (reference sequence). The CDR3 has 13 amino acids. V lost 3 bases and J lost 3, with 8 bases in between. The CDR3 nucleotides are TGTGCCAGCAGTTTCGGCAGGGACTATGGCTACACCTTC. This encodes CASSFGRDYGYTF.

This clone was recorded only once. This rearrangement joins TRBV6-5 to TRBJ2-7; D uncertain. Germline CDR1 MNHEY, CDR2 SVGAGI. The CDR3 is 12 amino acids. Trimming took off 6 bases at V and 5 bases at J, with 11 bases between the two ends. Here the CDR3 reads CASSLLPNEQYF. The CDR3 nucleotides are TGTGCCAGCAGCCTCTTACCTAACGAGCAGTACTTC.

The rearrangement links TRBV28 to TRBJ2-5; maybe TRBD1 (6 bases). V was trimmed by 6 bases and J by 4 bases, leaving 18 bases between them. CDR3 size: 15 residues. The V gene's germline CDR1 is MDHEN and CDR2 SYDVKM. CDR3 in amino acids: CASSFPTGSGETQYF. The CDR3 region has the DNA TGTGCCAGCAGCTTTCCTACAGGGTCCGGAGAGACCCAGTACTTC.

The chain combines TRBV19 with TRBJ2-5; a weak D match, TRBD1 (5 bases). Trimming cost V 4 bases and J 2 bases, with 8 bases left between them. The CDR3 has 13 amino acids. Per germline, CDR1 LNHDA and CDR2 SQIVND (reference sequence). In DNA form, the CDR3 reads TGTGCCAGTAGTAGGAGACAGCAAGAGACCCAGTACTTC. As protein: CASSRRQQETQYF.

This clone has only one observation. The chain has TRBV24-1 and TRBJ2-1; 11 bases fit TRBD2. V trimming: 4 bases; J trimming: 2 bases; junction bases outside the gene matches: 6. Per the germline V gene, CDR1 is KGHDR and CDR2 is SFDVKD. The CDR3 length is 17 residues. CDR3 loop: CATSDPYSGRAYNEQFF. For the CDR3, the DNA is TGTGCCACCAGTGACCCCTATAGCGGGAGGGCCTACAATGAGCAGTTCTTC.

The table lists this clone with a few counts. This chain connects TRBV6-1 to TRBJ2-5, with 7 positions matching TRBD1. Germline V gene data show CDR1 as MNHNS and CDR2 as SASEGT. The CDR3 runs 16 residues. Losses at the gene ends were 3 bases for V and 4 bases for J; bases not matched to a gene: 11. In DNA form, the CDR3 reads TGTGCCAGCAGTGAGTTCAGGGGGAAGAGTGGAGAGACCCAGTACTTC. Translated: CASSEFRGKSGETQYF.

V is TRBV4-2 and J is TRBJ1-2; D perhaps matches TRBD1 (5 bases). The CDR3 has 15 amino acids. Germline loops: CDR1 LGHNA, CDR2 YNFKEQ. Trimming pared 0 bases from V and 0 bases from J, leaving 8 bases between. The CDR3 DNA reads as TGTGCCAGCAGCCAAGATTCAGGGACTAACTATGGCTACACCTTC. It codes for CASSQDSGTNYGYTF.

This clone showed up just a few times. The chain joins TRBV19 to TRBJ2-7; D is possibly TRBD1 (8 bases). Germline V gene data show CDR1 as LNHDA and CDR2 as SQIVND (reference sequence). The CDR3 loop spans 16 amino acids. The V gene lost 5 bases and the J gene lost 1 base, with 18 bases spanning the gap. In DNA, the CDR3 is TGTGCCAGTAGTCCTACAGGGGGGGCTCTTTCCTACGAGCAGTACTTC. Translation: CASSPTGGALSYEQYF.

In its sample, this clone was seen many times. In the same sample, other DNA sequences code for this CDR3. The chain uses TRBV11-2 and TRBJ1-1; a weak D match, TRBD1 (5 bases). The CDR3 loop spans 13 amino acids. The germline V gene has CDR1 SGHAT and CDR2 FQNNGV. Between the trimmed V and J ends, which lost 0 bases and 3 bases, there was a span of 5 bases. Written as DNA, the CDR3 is TGTGCCAGCAGCTTAGACAGGGACACTGAAGCTTTCTTT. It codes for CASSLDRDTEAFF.

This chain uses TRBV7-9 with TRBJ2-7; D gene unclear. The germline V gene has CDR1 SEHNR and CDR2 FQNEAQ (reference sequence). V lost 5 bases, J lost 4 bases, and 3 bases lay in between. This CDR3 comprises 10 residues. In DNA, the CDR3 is TGTGCCAGCAGCCCGTACGAGCAGTACTTC. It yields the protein CASSPYEQYF.